The 14 T cell receptor beta chains given below trace back to one sample, sequenced in a study of T cells in Graves' hyperthyroidism and ophthalmopathy. RNA transcripts served as the template for amplifying TCR beta CDR3 regions. An initial round of RT-PCR targeting the TCR CDR3 relied on the HTBI primer set. TCRdb re-derived calls from the multiplex PCR reads in MiXCR, one entry per CDR3 protein. Of about 620,000 distinct CDR3 sequences listed, roughly 15% are singletons. The source material was blood. These receptor sequences come from a young woman with Graves' hyperthyroidism.

This clonotype was seen a handful of times. The chain uses TRBV29-1 and TRBJ2-1; D uncertain. In germline, CDR1 is SQVTM, CDR2 ANQGSEA. The CDR3 runs to 11 residues. V lost 6 bases to trimming and J lost 4 bases, with 7 bases between them. The CDR3 sequence is CSVPEYNEQFF. In DNA, the CDR3 is TGCAGCGTGCCCGAATACAATGAGCAGTTCTTC.

This clonotype was seen a few times. This rearrangement joins TRBV6-6 to TRBJ1-5, with a tentative D call TRBD1 (6 bases). The germline V gene has CDR1 MNHNY and CDR2 SVGAGI (reference sequence). The CDR3 has 14 amino acids. Trimming took 0 bases from V and 4 from J, leaving 7 bases between them. The DNA of the CDR3 is TGTGCCAGCAGTTACTCGGGGGCTAATCAGCCCCAGCATTTT. Amino acid sequence: CASSYSGANQPQHF.

In this sample, this clonotype turned up many times. The V gene is TRBV27, the J gene TRBJ2-7; 13 bases align to TRBD2. The CDR3 has 14 residues. Looked up from germline, CDR1 is MNHEY and CDR2 is SMNVEV (reference sequence). V lost 7 bases and J lost 6; bases outside the gene matches: 6. The CDR3 here is CASKTSGRIGEQYF. In nucleotides, the CDR3 is TGTGCCAGCAAGACTAGCGGGAGGATTGGCGAGCAGTACTTC.

This clonotype has at least ten counts. The gene calls are TRBV6-2 or TRBV6-3 and TRBJ2-5; 7 bases fit TRBD2. The CDR3 has 15 amino acids. Germline V gene sequence: CDR1 MNHEY, CDR2 SVGEGT. Losses at the gene ends were 2 bases for V and 4 bases for J; bases not matched to a gene: 7. The CDR3 is CASSYTPPGGETQYF. The CDR3 DNA reads TGTGCCAGCAGTTACACCCCCCCGGGGGGAGAGACCCAGTACTTC.

This clonotype was recorded a few times. The rearrangement uses TRBV9 and TRBJ2-3, with TRBD2 matching 11 bases. V lost 0 bases and J lost 8; bases outside the gene matches: 2. Germline V gene lookup returns CDR1 SGDLS and CDR2 YYNGEE. The CDR3 loop spans 14 amino acids. CDR3: CASSVVTSGSTQYF. Written as DNA, the CDR3 is TGTGCCAGCAGCGTAGTAACTAGCGGGAGTACGCAGTATTTT.

The chain joins TRBV6-2 or TRBV6-3 to TRBJ2-2, with 8 bases lining up with TRBD1. V lost 5 bases and J lost 2; bases outside the gene matches: 10. Germline values: CDR1 MNHEY, CDR2 SVGEGT. This CDR3 has 17 residues. This CDR3 is CASSPYTGTGNTGELFF. In nucleotides, the CDR3 is TGTGCCAGCAGTCCCTATACCGGGACAGGAAACACCGGGGAGCTGTTTTTT.

This clonotype was detected many times. The V gene is TRBV6-2 or TRBV6-3, the J gene TRBJ1-5; the D is unclear. The CDR3 has 18 residues. The germline V gene encodes CDR1 MNHEY and CDR2 SVGEGT. V lost 0 bases to trimming and J lost 1 base, with 16 bases between them. CDR3 DNA sequence: TGTGCCAGCAGTTACTCTTTGAGCCGGTGGGCCAGCAATCAGCCCCAGCATTTT. Translation: CASSYSLSRWASNQPQHF.

This clonotype was detected many times. This rearrangement joins TRBV2 to TRBJ2-2, with a tentative D call TRBD1 (7 bases). This CDR3 contains 16 residues. Trimming shortened V by 0 bases and J by 4 bases, and 12 bases separated the two germline ends. Germline V gives CDR1 SNHLY, CDR2 FYNNEI. CDR3 nucleotide sequence: TGTGCCAGCAGTGAAGCCAGCCAGGGGGGCACCGGGGAGCTGTTTTTT. Its protein is CASSEASQGGTGELFF.

At least ten counts were recorded for this clonotype. The chain has TRBV24-1 and TRBJ2-1, with 12 positions matching TRBD1. V trimming: 3 bases; J trimming: 8 bases; junction bases outside the gene matches: 7. CDR1 is KGHDR and CDR2 is SFDVKD in the germline V gene. The CDR3 length is 16 residues. CDR3 DNA: TGTGCCACCAGTGATCCAGCGGGACAGGGGGCCTATGAGCAGTTCTTC. Translating gives CATSDPAGQGAYEQFF.

There are many counts of this clonotype. The J gene is TRBJ2-7, the V gene TRBV7-2; D perhaps matches TRBD2 (6 bases). Looked up from germline, CDR1 is SGHTA and CDR2 is FQGNSA. There are 15 residues in the CDR3. Trimming left V 5 bases short and J 7 bases short, with 21 bases between. CDR3 protein: CASSQATGGVEEQYF. CDR3 DNA sequence: TGTGCCAGCAGCCAAGCCACCGGCGGGGTGGAGGAGCAGTACTTC.

This clonotype was seen only once. The chain uses TRBV15 and TRBJ2-2, with 11 nucleotides matching TRBD2. Germline CDR1 LNHNV, CDR2 YYDKDF (reference sequence). V lost 1 base to trimming and J lost 3 bases; unmatched junction nucleotides: 7. There are 18 residues in the CDR3. The CDR3 loop reads CATSRVGGLAVDTGELFF. CDR3 DNA sequence: TGTGCCACCAGCAGAGTTGGGGGACTAGCGGTCGACACCGGGGAGCTGTTTTTT.

A few counts support this clonotype. The chain carries TRBV6-5 and TRBJ2-3; 9 bases align to TRBD2. Per the germline V gene, CDR1 is MNHEY and CDR2 is SVGAGI. After removal of 0 bases from V and 0 bases from J, the junction contained 1 base not matched to a gene. The CDR3 totals 16 residues. CDR3 nucleotide sequence: TGTGCCAGCAGTTACTCGACTAGCGGAAGCACAGATACGCAGTATTTT. Amino acids: CASSYSTSGSTDTQYF.

This clonotype showed up just a few times. CDR3 loop: CASSLGPASSYNEQFF. The CDR3 nucleotides read TGCGCCAGCAGCTTGGGACCAGCGAGCTCCTACAATGAGCAGTTCTTC. The chain links TRBV5-1 to TRBJ2-1; no reliable D call. CDR1 and CDR2 from the germline V gene are SGHRS and YFSETQ. Deletions cut 0 bases from V and 0 bases from J, with 10 bases between. The CDR3 covers 16 residues.

Only a few counts were recorded for this clonotype. The chain joins TRBV2 to TRBJ2-3; the match to TRBD2 covers 12 bases. The CDR3 has 16 residues. From germline, CDR1 is SNHLY and CDR2 FYNNEI. V lost 6 bases and J lost 6; bases outside the gene matches: 10. CDR3 DNA sequence: TGTGCCAGCAGGTCCGCTAGCGGGAGGGCCTGGGATACGCAGTATTTT. This gives the protein CASRSASGRAWDTQYF.